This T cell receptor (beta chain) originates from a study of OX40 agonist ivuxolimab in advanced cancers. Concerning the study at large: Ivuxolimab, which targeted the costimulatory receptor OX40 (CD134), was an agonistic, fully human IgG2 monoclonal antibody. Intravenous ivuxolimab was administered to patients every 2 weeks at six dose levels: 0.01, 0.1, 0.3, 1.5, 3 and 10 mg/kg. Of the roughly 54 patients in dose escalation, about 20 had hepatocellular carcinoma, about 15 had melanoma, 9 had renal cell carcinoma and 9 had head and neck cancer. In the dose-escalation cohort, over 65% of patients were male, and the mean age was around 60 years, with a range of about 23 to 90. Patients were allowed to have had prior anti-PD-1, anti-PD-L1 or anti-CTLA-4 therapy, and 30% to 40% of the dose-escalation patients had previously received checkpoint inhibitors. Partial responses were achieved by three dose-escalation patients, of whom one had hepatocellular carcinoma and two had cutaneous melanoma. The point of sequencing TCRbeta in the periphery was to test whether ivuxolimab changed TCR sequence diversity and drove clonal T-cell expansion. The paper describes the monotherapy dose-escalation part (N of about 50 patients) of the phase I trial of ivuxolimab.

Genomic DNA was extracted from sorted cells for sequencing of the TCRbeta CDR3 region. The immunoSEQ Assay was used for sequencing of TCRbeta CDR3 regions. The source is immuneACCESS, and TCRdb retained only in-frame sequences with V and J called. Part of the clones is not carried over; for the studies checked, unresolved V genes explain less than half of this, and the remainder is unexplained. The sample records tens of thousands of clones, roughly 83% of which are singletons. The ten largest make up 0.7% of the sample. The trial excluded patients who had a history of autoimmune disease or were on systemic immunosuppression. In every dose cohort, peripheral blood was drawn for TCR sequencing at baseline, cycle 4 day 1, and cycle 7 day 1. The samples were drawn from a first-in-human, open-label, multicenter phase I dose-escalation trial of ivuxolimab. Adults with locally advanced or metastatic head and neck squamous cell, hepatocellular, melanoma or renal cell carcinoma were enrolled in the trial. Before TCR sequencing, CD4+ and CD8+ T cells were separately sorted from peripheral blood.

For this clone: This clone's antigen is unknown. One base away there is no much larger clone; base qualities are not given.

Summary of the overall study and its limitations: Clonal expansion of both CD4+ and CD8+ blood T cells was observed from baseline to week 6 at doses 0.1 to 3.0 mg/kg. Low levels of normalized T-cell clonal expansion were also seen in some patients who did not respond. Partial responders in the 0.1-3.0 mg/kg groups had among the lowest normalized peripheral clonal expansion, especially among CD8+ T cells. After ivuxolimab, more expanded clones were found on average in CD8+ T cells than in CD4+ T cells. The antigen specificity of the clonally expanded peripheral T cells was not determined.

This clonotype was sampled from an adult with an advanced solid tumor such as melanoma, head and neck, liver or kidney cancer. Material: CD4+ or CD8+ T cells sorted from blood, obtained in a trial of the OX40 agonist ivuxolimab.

In nucleotides, the sequence is TGTGCCAGCAGCTTCGGAGTGGTGGGGACTGAAGCTTTCTTT. Its protein is CASSFGVVGTEAFF. The chain couples TRBV7-2 to TRBJ1-1, with the D gene too uncertain to name. The CDR3 runs 14 residues from the cysteine to the phenylalanine. Here the CDR3 DNA is all that survives: 42 bases in frame from base 1. For CDR1 and CDR2, the germline V gene lists SGHTA and FQGNSA. At the junction V is shortened by 3 bases and J by 5 bases, with 13 bases in between.